Presented here are 32 T cell receptor beta chains from one specimen sequenced in a study of shared clonotypes between healthy human individuals. Some clones are missing from TCRdb's copy, which holds only in-frame ones; the method was immunoSEQ multiplex PCR. This table holds about 690,000 clones, around 90% found once. Sequences were obtained from memory CD8+ T cells from PBMCs. The subset is: CD45RO+ cells pooled with CCR7-negative TemRA cells. These receptors originate from a young man in good health. Some clones in this sample may be carry-over from other donors' samples.

The chain employs TRBV9 and TRBJ2-2; weak D call: TRBD2 (6 bases). V lost 4 bases and J 4 bases, leaving 17 bases between the germline ends. The CDR3 extends over 16 amino acids. Germline V gene lookup returns CDR1 SGDLS and CDR2 YYNGEE. In DNA, the CDR3 is TGTGCCAGCAGCCCCCCCGGGGGAATGAGCACCGGGGAGCTGTTTTTT. Its protein is CASSPPGGMSTGELFF.

This sequence joins TRBV6-4 and TRBJ1-5; D is ambiguous. Germline assignment: CDR1 MRHNA and CDR2 SNTAGT. This CDR3 spans 17 amino acids. V shed 2 bases and J shed 2 bases, with 16 bases lying between them. CDR3 loop: CASSDGRSVARNQPQHF. In DNA form, the CDR3 reads TGTGCCAGCAGTGACGGCAGGTCGGTGGCTCGCAATCAGCCCCAGCATTTT.

A single count supports this clone. The chain joins TRBV4-3 to TRBJ2-5, with unresolved D. Germline assignment: CDR1 LGHNA and CDR2 YSLEER. This CDR3 has 18 amino acids. Trimming pared 5 bases from V and 4 bases from J, leaving 26 bases between. CDR3 coding DNA: TGCGCCAGCAGCTTTAACCACCCTCCGGCCCCAACGGGAGAGACCCAGTACTTC. Its protein is CASSFNHPPAPTGETQYF.

The J gene is TRBJ2-7, the V gene TRBV19, with a possible D match to TRBD1 (6 bases). Trimming removed 5 bases at V and 4 bases at J, with 12 bases between. The CDR3 contains 13 residues. From germline, CDR1 is LNHDA and CDR2 SQIVND (reference sequence). The CDR3 DNA sequence: TGTGCCAGTAGTGAGAACAGGGTTTACGAGCAGTACTTC. Its protein product is CASSENRVYEQYF.

V is TRBV5-4 and J is TRBJ1-1, with D maybe TRBD1 (5 bases). Trimming removed 3 bases from V and 5 bases from J, with 8 bases in between. Germline-derived CDR1 and CDR2 are SGHNT and YYREEE (reference sequence). The CDR3 covers 12 residues. The CDR3: CASSWGRTEAFF. The CDR3 nucleotides read TGTGCCAGCAGCTGGGGCCGGACTGAAGCTTTCTTT.

The chain recombines TRBV9 with TRBJ1-2; D possibly corresponds to TRBD1 (5 bases). The CDR3 covers 14 residues. Germline assignment: CDR1 SGDLS and CDR2 YYNGEE. The V end was cut by 6 bases, the J end by 0 bases, with 12 bases between. DNA of the CDR3: TGTGCCAGCACAGGGCAGACCTCTAACTATGGCTACACCTTC. As protein: CASTGQTSNYGYTF.

The gene calls are TRBV7-9 and TRBJ2-5; TRBD1 might be the D (5 bases). Deletions cut 5 bases from V and 7 bases from J, with 17 bases between. This CDR3 region has 14 residues. Germline-derived CDR1 and CDR2 are SEHNR and FQNEAQ (reference sequence). The CDR3 region is CASSPRTQPGTQYF. CDR3 coding DNA: TGTGCCAGCAGCCCGCGGACACAGCCAGGGACCCAGTACTTC. Complete variable domain (other parts from reference TRBV7-9 and TRBJ2-5): DTGVSQNPRHKITKRGQNVTFRCDPISEHNRLYWYRQTLGQGPEFLTYFQNEAQLEKSRLLSDRFSAERPKGSFSTLEIQRTEQGDSAMYLCASSPRTQPGTQYFGPGTRLLVL.

The V call is TRBV28, the J call TRBJ2-2; 11 nucleotides agree with TRBD2. V gave up 2 bases and J gave up 6 bases; unmatched junction bases: 8. The CDR3 has 17 residues. Germline assignment: CDR1 MDHEN and CDR2 SYDVKM. CDR3 DNA sequence: TGTGCCAGCAGTTTAACACTAGCGGGAGCTTTCGCCGGGGAGCTGTTTTTT. Translation: CASSLTLAGAFAGELFF.

The rearrangement links TRBV28 to TRBJ2-3; 9 nucleotides line up with TRBD2. This CDR3 spans 16 amino acids. Germline V gene data show CDR1 as MDHEN and CDR2 as SYDVKM. Germline trimming cut 1 base from V and 1 base from J; bases unmatched to any gene: 3. The CDR3 region is CASSLLAGVGTDTQYF. As DNA, the CDR3 is TGTGCCAGCAGTTTATTAGCGGGAGTGGGCACAGATACGCAGTATTTT. The full variable domain, with the rest looked up from reference TRBV28 and TRBJ2-3, is DVKVTQSSRYLVKRTGEKVFLECVQDMDHENMFWYRQDPGLGLRLIYFSYDVKMKEKGDIPEGYSVSREKKERFSLILESASTNQTSMYLCASSLLAGVGTDTQYFGPGTRLTVL.

This sequence joins TRBV7-2 and TRBJ2-3; the D is unclear. V dropped 3 bases and J dropped 5 bases, with 6 bases sitting between them. Germline assignment: CDR1 SGHTA and CDR2 FQGNSA. The CDR3 has 12 residues. CDR3 loop: CASSFILDTQYF. CDR3 sequence (DNA): TGTGCCAGCAGCTTTATCTTAGATACGCAGTATTTT.

The gene calls are TRBV27 and TRBJ1-1, with D possibly being TRBD1 (6 bases). Germline CDR1 is MNHEY and CDR2 is SMNVEV (reference sequence). CDR3 length: 14 residues. V gave up 8 bases and J gave up 4 bases, with 17 bases separating them. The CDR3 region is CASSWGGASTEAFF. CDR3 DNA sequence: TGTGCCAGCTCATGGGGGGGCGCAAGCACTGAAGCTTTCTTT.

The chain joins TRBV4-1 to TRBJ2-2; TRBD2 aligns across 7 bases. V shed 0 bases, J shed 4 bases, and the junction held 2 bases outside the gene matches. CDR3 length equals 15 residues. From germline, CDR1 is MGHRA and CDR2 YSYEKL. The CDR3 coding sequence is TGCGCCAGCAGCCAAGACGGACTAGTCACCGGGGAGCTGTTTTTT. This translates into CASSQDGLVTGELFF.

The genes are TRBV6-5 and TRBJ1-4; D perhaps matches TRBD1 (5 bases). The CDR3 consists of 13 residues. In germline, CDR1 is MNHEY, CDR2 SVGAGI. V was cut by 8 bases and J by 7 bases, with 14 bases left in between. CDR3 sequence: CASGTPQGEKLFF. Here the CDR3 DNA reads TGTGCCAGCGGGACTCCCCAGGGTGAAAAACTGTTTTTT.

This clone was seen repeatedly, ten times or more. The chain employs TRBV25-1 and TRBJ2-1, with D possibly TRBD2 on 5 matching bases. Trimming left V 2 bases short and J 4 bases short, with 12 bases between. The germline CDR1 and CDR2 sequences are MGHDK and SYGVNS. This CDR3 has 15 residues. This CDR3 is CASSEDSGFYNEQFF. As DNA, the CDR3 is TGTGCCAGCAGTGAAGATTCGGGGTTTTACAATGAGCAGTTCTTC.

The rearrangement uses TRBV5-5 and TRBJ2-1; D is unclear. Trimming took 1 base from V and 6 from J, leaving 11 bases between them. Germline CDR1 is SGHKS and CDR2 is YYEKEE (reference sequence). CDR3 length: 14 amino acids. The CDR3 region is CASSLSPQPNEQFF. The CDR3 DNA reads TGTGCCAGCAGCTTGAGTCCCCAGCCCAATGAGCAGTTCTTC.

The chain uses TRBV13 and TRBJ2-7; 8 nucleotides line up with TRBD1. From germline, CDR1 is PRHDT and CDR2 FYEKMQ (reference sequence). The CDR3 totals 15 residues. V lost 5 bases and J lost 0; bases outside the gene matches: 6. CDR3 in DNA: TGTGCCAGCAGCCTTCGGACAGGGAGCTCCTACGAGCAGTACTTC. This translates into CASSLRTGSSYEQYF. The entire variable domain, with the rest obtained from reference TRBV13 and TRBJ2-7, is as follows: AAGVIQSPRHLIKEKRETATLKCYPIPRHDTVYWYQQGPGQDPQFLISFYEKMQSDKGSIPDRFSAQQFSDYHSELNMSSLELGDSALYFCASSLRTGSSYEQYFGPGTRLTVT.

The V call is TRBV9, the J call TRBJ1-2; 7 bases align to TRBD1. V dropped 3 bases and J dropped 6; count of bases not matched to a gene: 14. This CDR3 is built from 16 residues. The germline gives CDR1 SGDLS, CDR2 YYNGEE. The CDR3 sequence is CASSAYVGGKKNGYTF. The CDR3 DNA reads TGTGCCAGCAGCGCCTACGTAGGGGGCAAGAAGAATGGCTACACCTTC.

CDR3 nucleotide sequence: TGTGCCAGCAGCGCGGGACTAGCGATGTACAATGAGCAGTTCTTC. Its protein product is CASSAGLAMYNEQFF. This chain links TRBV9 with TRBJ2-1; 10 nucleotides align to TRBD2. Trimming at V came to 3 bases and at J to 4 bases, leaving 4 bases not matched to a gene. This CDR3 is 15 amino acids long. Germline V gives CDR1 SGDLS, CDR2 YYNGEE. The variable domain in full, completed from reference TRBV9 and TRBJ2-1, reads DSGVTQTPKHLITATGQRVTLRCSPRSGDLSVYWYQQSLDQGLQFLIQYYNGEERAKGNILERFSAQQFPDLHSELNLSSLELGDSALYFCASSAGLAMYNEQFFGPGTRLTVL.

The chain couples TRBV11-3 to TRBJ2-3; possible D gene TRBD2, 6 bases. CDR3 length: 14 amino acids. Looked up from germline, CDR1 is SGHNT and CDR2 is YENEEA. Deletions cut 1 base from V and 4 bases from J, with 9 bases between. The CDR3 bases are TGTGCCAGCAGCTTAGGCGGGATAGCAGATACGCAGTATTTT. It encodes CASSLGGIADTQYF. The whole variable domain, remainder taken from reference TRBV11-3 and TRBJ2-3, is EAGVVQSPRYKIIEKKQPVAFWCNPISGHNTLYWYLQNLGQGPELLIRYENEEAVDDSQLPKDRFSAERLKGVDSTLKIQPAELGDSAVYLCASSLGGIADTQYFGPGTRLTVL.

V is TRBV5-4 and J is TRBJ2-7, with unresolved D. Germline V gene lookup returns CDR1 SGHNT and CDR2 YYREEE (reference sequence). V lost 0 bases to trimming and J lost 3 bases, with 10 bases between them. The CDR3 covers 14 residues. The chain's CDR3 is CASSLVNSDYEQYF. The CDR3 DNA is TGTGCCAGCAGCTTGGTGAACAGTGACTACGAGCAGTACTTC.

V is TRBV27 and J is TRBJ2-7, with 8 nucleotides matching TRBD1. This CDR3 spans 15 amino acids. Germline trimming cut 6 bases from V and 2 bases from J; bases unmatched to any gene: 9. Germline-derived CDR1 and CDR2 are MNHEY and SMNVEV (reference sequence). This CDR3 is CASRYQAGGTYEQYF. In DNA form, the CDR3 reads TGTGCCAGCAGATACCAGGCAGGGGGCACCTACGAGCAGTACTTC.

The chain employs TRBV28 and TRBJ1-6; TRBD1 aligns across 9 bases. With V trimmed by 6 bases and J by 9 bases, 18 bases remained unmatched. From germline, CDR1 is MDHEN and CDR2 SYDVKM. This CDR3 spans 18 amino acids. In nucleotides, the CDR3 is TGTGCCAGCAGCCAAGACGCGAATACAGGGGGCTGGGGTTCACCCCTCCACTTT. This translates into CASSQDANTGGWGSPLHF.

V is TRBV28 and J is TRBJ2-3; no clear D. V was clipped by 3 bases and J by 1 base, with 11 bases between them. The CDR3 contains 15 residues. Per germline, CDR1 MDHEN and CDR2 SYDVKM. DNA of the CDR3: TGTGCCAGCAGTTTGATAGTTGCCGGCACAGATACGCAGTATTTT. Amino acids: CASSLIVAGTDTQYF.

The genes are TRBV19 and TRBJ1-4; a possible D gene is TRBD1 (5 bases). V was clipped by 3 bases and J by 6 bases, with 11 bases between them. Germline CDR1 LNHDA, CDR2 SQIVND (reference sequence). The CDR3 contains 14 residues. CDR3 DNA: TGTGCCAGTAGTATCAGGGATCGGCATGAAAAACTGTTTTTT. It is translated as CASSIRDRHEKLFF.

The chain carries TRBV27 and TRBJ2-7; perhaps D is TRBD1 or TRBD2 (5 bases each). Germline CDR1 is MNHEY and CDR2 is SMNVEV (reference sequence). Trimming left V 6 bases short and J 2 bases short, with 11 bases between. This CDR3 is built from 13 residues. The CDR3 here is CASRRGPAYEQYF. CDR3 DNA sequence: TGTGCCAGCAGAAGGGGACCGGCCTACGAGCAGTACTTC.

The chain has TRBV27 and TRBJ2-7; 10 bases align to TRBD1. Germline assignment: CDR1 MNHEY and CDR2 SMNVEV (reference sequence). The V gene end was trimmed by 5 bases and the J gene end by 4 bases; junction bases not matched to a gene: 8. The CDR3 covers 15 residues. The CDR3 coding sequence is TGTGCCAGCAGTACACCGGGACAGGGGACTTACGAGCAGTACTTC. Translating gives CASSTPGQGTYEQYF.

This rearrangement joins TRBV19 to TRBJ2-2; perhaps TRBD1 as D (5 bases). From germline, CDR1 is LNHDA and CDR2 SQIVND (reference sequence). V was cut by 6 bases and J by 0 bases, with 17 bases left in between. The CDR3 runs to 17 residues. CDR3 sequence (DNA): TGTGCCAGTAGCTCCCCACCGGACACCCCGAACACCGGGGAGCTGTTTTTT. Amino acid sequence: CASSSPPDTPNTGELFF.

V and J are TRBV15 and TRBJ2-1; D is possibly TRBD1 (5 bases). The V and J ends lost 4 bases and 0 bases respectively, with 7 bases between them. From germline, CDR1 is LNHNV and CDR2 YYDKDF (reference sequence). This CDR3 contains 14 residues. The CDR3 spells CATSMTVSYNEQFF. The CDR3 DNA reads TGTGCCACCAGCATGACAGTCTCCTACAATGAGCAGTTCTTC.

The gene calls are TRBV27 and TRBJ2-3; the match to TRBD2 covers 8 bases. The V segment lost 5 bases and the J segment 1 base; nucleotides outside the gene matches: 14. The CDR3 has 18 residues. Germline assignment: CDR1 MNHEY and CDR2 SMNVEV (reference sequence). The CDR3 nucleotides are TGTGCCAGCAGTCCCCGGGGTCTACGGGAGGGCCGCACAGATACGCAGTATTTT. Protein sequence: CASSPRGLREGRTDTQYF.

The chain uses TRBV9 and TRBJ1-1; 10 bases match TRBD1. This CDR3 contains 13 residues. Germline trimming cut 3 bases from V and 6 bases from J; bases unmatched to any gene: 2. Germline values: CDR1 SGDLS, CDR2 YYNGEE. The CDR3 nucleotides read TGTGCCAGCAGCGCCGACAGGGGGCCTGAAGCTTTCTTT. This gives the protein CASSADRGPEAFF.

This sequence joins TRBV29-1 and TRBJ2-3; TRBD2 matches 12 bases. V was clipped by 3 bases and J by 8 bases; unmatched bases: 12. This CDR3 spans 16 amino acids. CDR1 and CDR2 (germline): SQVTM, ANQGSEA. The DNA of the CDR3 is TGCAGCGTTGAGGGCCTGACTAGCGGGAGATCGGGTACGCAGTATTTT. This encodes CSVEGLTSGRSGTQYF.

The J gene is TRBJ2-1, the V gene TRBV28; no definite D call. The CDR3 is 13 residues long. The V and J ends lost 2 bases and 6 bases respectively, with 8 bases between them. Germline V gives CDR1 MDHEN, CDR2 SYDVKM. The CDR3 nucleotides read TGTGCCAGCAGTTTACCGGGTGCCAATGAGCAGTTCTTC. This translates into CASSLPGANEQFF. The complete variable domain, with remaining parts taken from reference TRBV28 and TRBJ2-1, reads DVKVTQSSRYLVKRTGEKVFLECVQDMDHENMFWYRQDPGLGLRLIYFSYDVKMKEKGDIPEGYSVSREKKERFSLILESASTNQTSMYLCASSLPGANEQFFGPGTRLTVL.